The 10 T cell receptor beta chains below come from one sample, sequenced in a study of regulatory T cells in long-lasting Graves disease. As for time point: newly diagnosed GD, antithyroid drugs for less than 3 months. Generation of the TCR library employed RNA extracted from PBMCs. According to the study, TCR beta libraries were built with iRepertoire HTBI primers and CDR3-region Arm-PCR. TCRdb re-derived calls from the multiplex PCR reads in MiXCR, one entry per CDR3 protein. The repertoire holds some 330,000 distinct CDR3 sequences, over 9.5% seen once, with approximately 17% in the top ten. This sample was shared with a second study, whose subject was T cells in Graves' hyperthyroidism and ophthalmopathy.

The sequences come from peripheral blood mononuclear cells (PBMCs), collected at new diagnosis, from a patient treated with antithyroid drugs. All receptors come from a woman aged 18-29 years with Graves disease.

This clonotype was picked up a small number of times. The rearrangement joins TRBV4-1 to TRBJ2-3; 14 nucleotides match TRBD2. This CDR3 is 19 amino acids long. After removal of 2 bases from V and 0 bases from J, the junction contained 7 bases not matched to a gene. Germline V CDR1 and CDR2: MGHRA, YSYEKL. The CDR3 sequence is CASSQPGLAGGTSTDTQYF. DNA of the CDR3: TGCGCCAGCAGCCAACCCGGACTAGCGGGGGGAACTAGCACAGATACGCAGTATTTT.

This clonotype was observed at least ten times. This chain connects TRBV3-1 to TRBJ2-5; a possible D gene is TRBD1 (5 bases). Trimming took 0 bases from V and 5 from J, leaving 10 bases between them. This CDR3 spans 14 amino acids. Germline V gene data show CDR1 as LGHDT and CDR2 as YNNKEL (reference sequence). CDR3 region: CASSQEGRGETQYF. The CDR3, as DNA: TGTGCCAGCAGCCAAGAGGGGCGTGGGGAGACCCAGTACTTC.

This clonotype was recorded at least ten times. This chain joins TRBV7-2 and TRBJ2-7; 14 nucleotides match TRBD2. The ends lost 0 bases at V and 3 bases at J; junction bases unmatched: 4. Germline CDR1 SGHTA, CDR2 FQGNSA. The length of the CDR3 is 17 residues. For the CDR3, the DNA is TGTGCCAGCAGCTTAGCTAGCGGACTAGCGGGAGGCTACGAGCAGTACTTC. Protein sequence: CASSLASGLAGGYEQYF.

At least ten counts were recorded for this clonotype. V gene TRBV9 combines with J gene TRBJ1-6; no reliable D call. The CDR3 has 13 residues. V lost 2 bases, J lost 7 bases, and 7 bases lay in between. Germline lookup yields CDR1 SGDLS and CDR2 YYNGEE. CDR3 amino acids: CASSVRQNSPLHF. In DNA form, the CDR3 reads TGTGCCAGCAGCGTCCGTCAGAATTCACCCCTCCACTTT.

This clonotype showed up just a few times. This chain connects TRBV12-5 to TRBJ1-2; D is ambiguous. From germline, CDR1 is LGHNT and CDR2 FRNRAP. The CDR3 has 12 amino acids. The V gene lost 6 bases and the J gene lost 2 bases, with 7 bases spanning the gap. DNA for the CDR3: TGTGCTAGTGGACAGTCGAACTATGGCTACACCTTC. Translating gives CASGQSNYGYTF.

The table lists this clonotype with many counts. This chain connects TRBV7-2 to TRBJ2-2; 8 bases fit TRBD2. Per germline, CDR1 SGHTA and CDR2 FQGNSA. The CDR3 totals 17 residues. The V and J ends lost 4 bases and 5 bases, in that order; junction bases with no gene match: 12. CDR3 bases: TGTGCCAGCAGCTGGGCGGGAGGATATGTGAGGACCGGGGAGCTGTTTTTT. It is translated as CASSWAGGYVRTGELFF. Looking up the rest from reference TRBV7-2 and TRBJ2-2 gives the full variable domain: GAGVSQSPSNKVTEKGKDVELRCDPISGHTALYWYRQSLGQGLEFLIYFQGNSAPDKSGLPSDRFSAERTGGSVSTLTIQRTQQEDSAVYLCASSWAGGYVRTGELFFGEGSRLTVL.

In its sample, this clonotype was seen many times. The V and J genes are TRBV7-9 and TRBJ2-7, with unresolved D. V was cut by 1 base and J by 3 bases, with 10 bases left in between. This CDR3 contains 14 residues. Looked up from germline, CDR1 is SEHNR and CDR2 is FQNEAQ (reference sequence). For the CDR3, the DNA is TGTGCCAGCAGCTTAGGTCTTGGTCGCTACGAGCAGTACTTC. It encodes CASSLGLGRYEQYF.

Many counts were recorded for this clonotype. The J gene is TRBJ2-3, the V gene TRBV3-1; D is uncertain. The CDR3 extends over 14 amino acids. With 4 bases removed from V and 2 bases from J, the gap between germline ends came to 10 bases. The germline gives CDR1 LGHDT, CDR2 YNNKEL (reference sequence). The CDR3 here is CASSPARPTDTQYF. The DNA of the CDR3 is TGTGCCAGCAGCCCGGCGCGCCCCACAGATACGCAGTATTTT.

The chain is built from TRBV6-1 and TRBJ2-7; D call uncertain. Trimming pared 5 bases from V and 4 bases from J, leaving 15 bases between. The V gene's germline CDR1 is MNHNS and CDR2 SASEGT. This CDR3 has 14 amino acids. The CDR3 DNA reads TGTGCCAGCAGTCTCCCCATTTCCCCTTACGAGCAGTACTTC. Translating it yields CASSLPISPYEQYF.

To note about this clonotype: This sequence is one base from a far larger clone and is likely a read error. The gene calls are TRBV3-1 and TRBJ2-1; 7 bases line up with TRBD2. Trimming removed 6 bases from V and 0 bases from J; junction bases left unmatched: 8. This CDR3 contains 16 residues. The V gene's germline CDR1 is LGHDT and CDR2 YNNKEL (reference sequence). The CDR3, as DNA: TGTGCCAGCAGTTTCCTAGCGGTGAGCTCCTACAATGAGCAGTTCTTC. Translating gives CASSFLAVSSYNEQFF.